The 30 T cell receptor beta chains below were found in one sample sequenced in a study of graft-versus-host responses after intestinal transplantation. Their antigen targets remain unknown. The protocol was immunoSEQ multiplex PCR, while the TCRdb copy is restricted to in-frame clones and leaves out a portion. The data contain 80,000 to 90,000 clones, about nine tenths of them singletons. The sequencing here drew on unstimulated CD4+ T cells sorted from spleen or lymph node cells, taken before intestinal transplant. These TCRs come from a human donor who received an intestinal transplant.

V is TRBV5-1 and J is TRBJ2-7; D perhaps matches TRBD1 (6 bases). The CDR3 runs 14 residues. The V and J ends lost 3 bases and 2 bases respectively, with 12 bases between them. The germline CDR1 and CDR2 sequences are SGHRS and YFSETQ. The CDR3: CASSSPTGAYEQYF. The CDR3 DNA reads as TGCGCCAGCAGCTCCCCGACAGGCGCCTACGAGCAGTACTTC.

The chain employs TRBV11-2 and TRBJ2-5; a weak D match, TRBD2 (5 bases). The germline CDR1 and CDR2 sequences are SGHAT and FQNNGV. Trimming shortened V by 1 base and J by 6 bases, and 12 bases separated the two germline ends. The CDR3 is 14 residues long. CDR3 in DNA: TGTGCCAGCAGCTTAGTAGGACTTGAAAAGACCCAGTACTTC. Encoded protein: CASSLVGLEKTQYF. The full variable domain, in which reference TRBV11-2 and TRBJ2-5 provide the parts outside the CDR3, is EAGVAQSPRYKIIEKRQSVAFWCNPISGHATLYWYQQILGQGPKLLIQFQNNGVVDDSQLPKDRFSAERLKGVDSTLKIQPAKLEDSAVYLCASSLVGLEKTQYFGPGTRLLVL.

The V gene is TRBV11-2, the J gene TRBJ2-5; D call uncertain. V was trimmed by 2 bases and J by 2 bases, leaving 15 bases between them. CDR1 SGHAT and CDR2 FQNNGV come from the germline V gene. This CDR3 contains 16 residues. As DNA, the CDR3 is TGTGCCAGCAGCTTAAGTTCGGTAGCTTCTCAAGAGACCCAGTACTTC. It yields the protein CASSLSSVASQETQYF.

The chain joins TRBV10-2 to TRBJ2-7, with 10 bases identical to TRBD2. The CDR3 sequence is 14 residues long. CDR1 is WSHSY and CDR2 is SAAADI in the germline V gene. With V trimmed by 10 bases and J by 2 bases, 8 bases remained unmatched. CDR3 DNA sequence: TGCGCCACCTCGCTGAGCGGGAGGGCCTACGAGCAGTACTTC. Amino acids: CATSLSGRAYEQYF.

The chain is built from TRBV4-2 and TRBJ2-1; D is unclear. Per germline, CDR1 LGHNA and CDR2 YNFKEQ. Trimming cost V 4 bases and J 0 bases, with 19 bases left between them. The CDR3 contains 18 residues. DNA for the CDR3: TGTGCCAGCAGCCGAAGTTTCCAGGTGGTTGGCTCCTACAATGAGCAGTTCTTC. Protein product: CASSRSFQVVGSYNEQFF.

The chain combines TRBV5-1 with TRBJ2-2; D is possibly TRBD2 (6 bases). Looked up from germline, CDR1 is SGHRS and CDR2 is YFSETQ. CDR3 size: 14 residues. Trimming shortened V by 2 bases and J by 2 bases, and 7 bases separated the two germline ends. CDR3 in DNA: TGCGCCAGCAGCTTCGGGAGCAACACCGGGGAGCTGTTTTTT. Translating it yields CASSFGSNTGELFF.

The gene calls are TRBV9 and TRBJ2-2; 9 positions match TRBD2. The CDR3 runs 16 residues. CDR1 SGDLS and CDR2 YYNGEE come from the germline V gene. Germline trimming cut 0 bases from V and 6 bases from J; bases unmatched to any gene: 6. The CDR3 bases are TGTGCCAGCAGCGTAGTGCCAGCGGGAGGTGCCGGGGAGCTGTTTTTT. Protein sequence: CASSVVPAGGAGELFF.

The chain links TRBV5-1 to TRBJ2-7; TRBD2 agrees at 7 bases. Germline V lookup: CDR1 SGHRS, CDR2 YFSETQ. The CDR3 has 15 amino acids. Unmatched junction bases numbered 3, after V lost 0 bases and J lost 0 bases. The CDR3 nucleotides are TGCGCCAGCAGCTTGGCGGCTAGCGGCTCCTACGAGCAGTACTTC. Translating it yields CASSLAASGSYEQYF.

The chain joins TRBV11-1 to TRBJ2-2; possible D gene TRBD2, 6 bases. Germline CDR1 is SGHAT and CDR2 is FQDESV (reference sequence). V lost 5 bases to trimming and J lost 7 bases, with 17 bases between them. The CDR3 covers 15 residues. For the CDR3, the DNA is TGTGCCAGCAGCGTCCTAGCGCGGCTTGGCGGGGAGCTGTTTTTT. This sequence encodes CASSVLARLGGELFF.

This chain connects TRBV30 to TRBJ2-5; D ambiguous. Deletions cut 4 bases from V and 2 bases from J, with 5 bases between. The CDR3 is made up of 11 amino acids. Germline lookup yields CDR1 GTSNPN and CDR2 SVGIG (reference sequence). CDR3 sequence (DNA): TGTGCCTGGACAGCACAAGAGACCCAGTACTTC. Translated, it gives CAWTAQETQYF.

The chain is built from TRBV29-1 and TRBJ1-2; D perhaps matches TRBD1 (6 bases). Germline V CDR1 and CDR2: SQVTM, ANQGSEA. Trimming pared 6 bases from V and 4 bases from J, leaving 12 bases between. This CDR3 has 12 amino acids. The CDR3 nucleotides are TGCAGCGTCGTTCACAGGGCCTATGGCTACACCTTC. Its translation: CSVVHRAYGYTF.

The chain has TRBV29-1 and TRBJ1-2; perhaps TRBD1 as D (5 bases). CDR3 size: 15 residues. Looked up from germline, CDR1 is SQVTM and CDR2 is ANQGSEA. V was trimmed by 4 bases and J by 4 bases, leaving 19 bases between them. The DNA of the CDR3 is TGCAGCGTTGTATCGATGACAGCCTCTAGCTATGGCTACACCTTC. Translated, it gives CSVVSMTASSYGYTF.

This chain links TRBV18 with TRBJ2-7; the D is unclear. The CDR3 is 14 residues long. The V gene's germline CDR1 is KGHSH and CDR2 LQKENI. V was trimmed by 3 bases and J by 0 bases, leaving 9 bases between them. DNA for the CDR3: TGTGCCAGCTCACCCTATCAGGACTCCTACGAGCAGTACTTC. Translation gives CASSPYQDSYEQYF.

DNA for the CDR3: TGTGCCAGCAGCTGGACCCTCGGAACCGGGGAGCTGTTTTTT. Its translation is CASSWTLGTGELFF. J is TRBJ2-2 and V is TRBV7-8; D ambiguous. Trimming took off 4 bases at V and 5 bases at J, with 11 bases between the two ends. There are 14 residues in the CDR3. CDR1 is SGHVS and CDR2 is FQNEAQ in the germline V gene.

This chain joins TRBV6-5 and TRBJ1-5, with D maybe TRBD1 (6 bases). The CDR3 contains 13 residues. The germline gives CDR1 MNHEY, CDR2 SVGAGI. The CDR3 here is CASDSHSNQPQHF. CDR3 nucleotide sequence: TGTGCGTCGGACAGCCATAGCAATCAGCCCCAGCATTTT.

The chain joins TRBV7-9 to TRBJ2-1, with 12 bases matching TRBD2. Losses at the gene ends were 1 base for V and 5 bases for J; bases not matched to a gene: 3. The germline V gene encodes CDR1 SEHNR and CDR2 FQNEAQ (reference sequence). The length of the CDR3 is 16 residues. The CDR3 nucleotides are TGTGCCAGCAGCTTAGGACTAGCGGGAGACCACAATGAGCAGTTCTTC. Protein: CASSLGLAGDHNEQFF.

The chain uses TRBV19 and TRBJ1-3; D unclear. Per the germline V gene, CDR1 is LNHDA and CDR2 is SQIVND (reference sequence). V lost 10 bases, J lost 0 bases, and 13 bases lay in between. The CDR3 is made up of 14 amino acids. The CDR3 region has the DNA TGTGCCACCAAACCCGGGCTCTCTGGAAACACCATATATTTT. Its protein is CATKPGLSGNTIYF.

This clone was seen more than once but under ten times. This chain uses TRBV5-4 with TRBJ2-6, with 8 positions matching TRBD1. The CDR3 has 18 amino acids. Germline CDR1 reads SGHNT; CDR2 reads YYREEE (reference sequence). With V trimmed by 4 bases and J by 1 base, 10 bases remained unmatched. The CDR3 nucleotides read TGTGCCAGCAGCCTCAATCCAGGGGGCGCTTCTGGGGCCAACGTCCTGACTTTC. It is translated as CASSLNPGGASGANVLTF.

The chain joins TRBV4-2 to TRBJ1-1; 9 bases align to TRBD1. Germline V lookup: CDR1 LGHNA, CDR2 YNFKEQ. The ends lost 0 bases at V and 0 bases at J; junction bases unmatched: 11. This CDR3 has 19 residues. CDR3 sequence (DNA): TGTGCCAGCAGCCAAGATCGCGGACAGGGGATGAGAATGAACACTGAAGCTTTCTTT. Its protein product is CASSQDRGQGMRMNTEAFF.

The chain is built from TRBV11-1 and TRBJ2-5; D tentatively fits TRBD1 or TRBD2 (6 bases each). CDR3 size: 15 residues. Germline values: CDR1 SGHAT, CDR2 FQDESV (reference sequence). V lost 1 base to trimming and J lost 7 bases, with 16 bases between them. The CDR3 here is CASSLVGGLQRTQYF. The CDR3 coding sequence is TGTGCCAGCAGCTTAGTGGGGGGCCTCCAGCGGACCCAGTACTTC.

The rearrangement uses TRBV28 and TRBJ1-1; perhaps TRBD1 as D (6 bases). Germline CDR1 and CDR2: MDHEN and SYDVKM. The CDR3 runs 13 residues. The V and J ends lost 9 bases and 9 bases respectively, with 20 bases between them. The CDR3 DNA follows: TGTGCCAGTAATACCGGGACACCTCCCCAAGCTTTCTTT. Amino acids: CASNTGTPPQAFF.

CDR3 residues: CASSSKTGLVTEAFF. As DNA, the CDR3 is TGTGCCAGCAGCTCTAAAACAGGGCTGGTCACTGAAGCTTTCTTT. This chain links TRBV7-9 with TRBJ1-1; possibly TRBD1 for D (6 bases). Germline V gene sequence: CDR1 SEHNR, CDR2 FQNEAQ (reference sequence). The CDR3 length is 15 residues. V was cut by 4 bases and J by 4 bases, with 16 bases left in between.

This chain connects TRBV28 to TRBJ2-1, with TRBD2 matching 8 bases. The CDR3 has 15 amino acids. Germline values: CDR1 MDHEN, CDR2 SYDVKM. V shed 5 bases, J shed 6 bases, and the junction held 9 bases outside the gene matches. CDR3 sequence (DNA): TGTGCCAGCAGTGCGCCGGGACTAGGAGGCAATGAGCAGTTCTTC. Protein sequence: CASSAPGLGGNEQFF.

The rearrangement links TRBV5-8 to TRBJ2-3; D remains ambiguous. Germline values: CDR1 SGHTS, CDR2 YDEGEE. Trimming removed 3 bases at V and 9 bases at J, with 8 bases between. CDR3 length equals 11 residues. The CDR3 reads CASSYLLTQYF. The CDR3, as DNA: TGTGCCAGCAGCTACCTTTTAACGCAGTATTTT.

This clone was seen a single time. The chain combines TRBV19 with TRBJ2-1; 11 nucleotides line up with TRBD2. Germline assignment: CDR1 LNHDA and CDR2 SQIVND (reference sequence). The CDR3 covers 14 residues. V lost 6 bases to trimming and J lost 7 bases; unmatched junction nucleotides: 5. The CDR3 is CASSRLAGRNEQFF. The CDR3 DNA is TGTGCCAGTAGCCGACTAGCGGGACGTAATGAGCAGTTCTTC.

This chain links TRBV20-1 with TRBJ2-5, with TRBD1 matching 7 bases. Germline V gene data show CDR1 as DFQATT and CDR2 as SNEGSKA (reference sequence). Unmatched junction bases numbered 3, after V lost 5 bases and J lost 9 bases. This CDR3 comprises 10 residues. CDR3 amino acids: CSAQTGSQYF. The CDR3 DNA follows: TGCAGTGCTCAGACAGGGTCCCAGTACTTC.

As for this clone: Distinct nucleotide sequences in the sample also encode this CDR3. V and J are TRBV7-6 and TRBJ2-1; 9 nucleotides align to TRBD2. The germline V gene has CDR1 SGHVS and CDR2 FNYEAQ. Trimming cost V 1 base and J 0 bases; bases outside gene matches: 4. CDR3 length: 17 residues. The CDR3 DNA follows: TGTGCCAGCAGCTTAGAAATAGCGGGAGCCTCCTACAATGAGCAGTTCTTC. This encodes CASSLEIAGASYNEQFF. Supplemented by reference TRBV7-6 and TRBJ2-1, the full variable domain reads GAGVSQSPRYKVTKRGQDVALRCDPISGHVSLYWYRQALGQGPEFLTYFNYEAQQDKSGLPNDRFSAERPEGSISTLTIQRTEQRDSAMYRCASSLEIAGASYNEQFFGPGTRLTVL.

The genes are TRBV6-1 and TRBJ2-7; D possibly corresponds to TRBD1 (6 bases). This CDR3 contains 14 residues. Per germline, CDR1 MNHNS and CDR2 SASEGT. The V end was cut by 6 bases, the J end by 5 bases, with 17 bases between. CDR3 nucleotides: TGTGCCAGCAGCCCACAGGGTCACCTCGACGAGCAGTACTTC. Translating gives CASSPQGHLDEQYF.

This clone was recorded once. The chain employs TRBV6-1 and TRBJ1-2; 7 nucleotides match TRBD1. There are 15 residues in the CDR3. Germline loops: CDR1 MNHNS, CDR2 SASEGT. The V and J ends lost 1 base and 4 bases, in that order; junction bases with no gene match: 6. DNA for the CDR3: TGTGCCAGCAGTGAAGGCCCAGGGGGTGGCTATGGCTACACCTTC. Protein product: CASSEGPGGGYGYTF.

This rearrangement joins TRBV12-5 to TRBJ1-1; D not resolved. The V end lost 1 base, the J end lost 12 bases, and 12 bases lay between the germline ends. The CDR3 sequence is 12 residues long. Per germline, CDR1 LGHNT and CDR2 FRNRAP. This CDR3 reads CASGLAPNRPFF. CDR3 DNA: TGTGCTAGTGGTTTGGCCCCGAATCGTCCTTTCTTT.